The rows below give T cell receptor beta chains drawn from one sample of a study of shared clonotypes between healthy human individuals. The table came from immunoSEQ multiplex PCR; TCRdb's copy has only in-frame clones and leaves some out. The repertoire holds about 1 million clones, with about three quarters as singletons. The material sequenced was memory CD4+ T cells sorted from blood. These receptors were collected from a man younger than 35 in good health. The conserved cysteine and the conserved F or W are not part of the CDR3 here. Not all rows give a size; the values are once, few, many and, for expanded clones, a class.

cdr3_aa v_call clone_size
ASSLASSDTQY TRBV28 .
ASSLSRTNTGELF TRBV7-2 .
ASRGGRGASQPQH TRBV10-2 .
ASSPPKGNSPYNEQF TRBV4-1 .
ASSPGGGSYEQY TRBV6-1 .
ASSDLGSRPLSYEQY TRBV6-1 .
ASSSGQGGYNEQF TRBV7-2 once
ASSDSWGKRETQY TRBV25-1 .
ASSLGDRGEQY TRBV5-1 .
ASGGQGRETQY TRBV5-1 .
GGGPGLDLSYNEQF TRBV5-1 .
ASSVERNNSPLH TRBV2 .
ASREMGGEAF TRBV10-2 .
ASSLERGTYEQY TRBV11-2 .
ASSAPGRVAYEQY TRBV19 .
ASSLIGLANGADTQY TRBV27 .